The source of this T cell receptor beta chain is a study of blood T cell repertoires in COVID-19. Looking at the study overall: In each case, the material was cDNA or gDNA derived from T cells, B-cell-depleted T cells, or PBMCs.

Between the trimmed V and J ends, which lost 4 bases and 2 bases, there was a span of 7 bases. The CDR3 sequence is 14 residues long. Germline V CDR1 and CDR2: KGHDR, SFDVKD. Here immunoSEQ multiplex PCR was the method, and the copy in TCRdb shows in-frame clones only, minus some. This sample has 35,000 to 50,000 clones, with approximately 77% found just once. Sequencing was carried out using peripheral blood. This TCR was sampled from a woman between 65 and 79 years old with acute or convalescent COVID-19. The chain links TRBV24-1 to TRBJ2-2; possibly TRBD2 for D (5 bases). The CDR3 DNA is TGTGCCACCAGTGACGGGATCAACACCGGGGAGCTGTTTTTT. Translating it yields CATSDGINTGELFF.